These 14 T cell receptor beta chains share one sample of origin, sequenced in a study of CD8+ T cells in alopecia areata. The sequencing template was cDNA reverse transcribed from extracted RNA. The assay was immunoSEQ multiplex PCR, and TCRdb's table has in-frame clones only and misses some. The profile shows about 120,000 clones, 55% to 65% of them singletons. The sample taken for sequencing was CD4+ T cells sorted from blood. Receptor source: a human donor in good health.

This clone was observed a handful of times. This chain connects TRBV30 to TRBJ1-6; 7 bases are a match to TRBD1. V lost 4 bases, J lost 8 bases, and 5 bases stayed unmatched. Germline lookup yields CDR1 GTSNPN and CDR2 SVGIG (reference sequence). This CDR3 comprises 13 residues. CDR3 amino acids: CAWNRDSYSPLHF. The CDR3 nucleotides read TGTGCCTGGAACCGGGACAGTTATTCACCCCTCCACTTT.

The chain combines TRBV2 with TRBJ1-1; TRBD1 aligns across 7 bases. The J segment lost 3 bases and the V segment lost 5 bases, leaving 6 bases of the junction unmatched. CDR1 SNHLY and CDR2 FYNNEI come from the germline V gene. The CDR3 has 14 residues. CDR3 loop: CASSRQGRDTEAFF. The CDR3 bases are TGTGCCAGCAGTCGACAGGGAAGGGACACTGAAGCTTTCTTT.

The genes are TRBV7-9 and TRBJ2-1; 7 bases are a match to TRBD2. Germline V gives CDR1 SEHNR, CDR2 FQNEAQ (reference sequence). This CDR3 is built from 15 residues. J gave up 5 bases and V 1 base, and 5 bases lay outside the gene matches. CDR3 residues: CASSLGGAGNNEQFF. CDR3 in DNA: TGTGCCAGCAGCTTAGGTGGAGCGGGGAACAATGAGCAGTTCTTC.

V is TRBV5-1 and J is TRBJ2-5; no definite D call. The V gene lost 7 bases and the J gene lost 5 bases, with 15 bases spanning the gap. The V gene's germline CDR1 is SGHRS and CDR2 YFSETQ. The CDR3 has 13 amino acids. In DNA, the CDR3 is TGCGCCAGCCGAGACCTGTCTAGGGAGACCCAGTACTTC. It translates to CASRDLSRETQYF.

Worth noting for this clone: Other DNA sequences from this sample encode an identical CDR3 as well. The gene calls are TRBV5-1 and TRBJ2-5, with a weak D call TRBD2 (5 bases). The V and J ends lost 2 bases and 4 bases respectively, with 9 bases between them. The CDR3 runs 13 residues. CDR1 and CDR2 from the germline V gene are SGHRS and YFSETQ. The CDR3 DNA is TGCGCCAGCAGCTTTGGCGCGGGAGAGACCCAGTACTTC. This sequence encodes CASSFGAGETQYF.

The chain employs TRBV10-3 and TRBJ2-5; 10 bases map to TRBD2. Germline V gene lookup returns CDR1 ENHRY and CDR2 SYGVKD. V was clipped by 5 bases and J by 4 bases; unmatched bases: 4. The CDR3 loop spans 14 amino acids. The chain's CDR3 is CAISSASGGETQYF. The DNA for the CDR3 is TGTGCCATCAGTTCGGCTAGCGGGGGAGAGACCCAGTACTTC.

This clone was seen more than once but under ten times. The V call is TRBV2, the J call TRBJ2-5; no clear D gene. V gave up 2 bases and J gave up 5 bases, with 9 bases separating them. Per the germline V gene, CDR1 is SNHLY and CDR2 is FYNNEI. This CDR3 is 13 amino acids long. The CDR3 protein is CASSELPGETQYF. CDR3 in DNA: TGTGCCAGCAGTGAACTCCCTGGTGAGACCCAGTACTTC.

The chain uses TRBV7-2 and TRBJ2-5, with 7 bases matching TRBD2. The CDR3 loop spans 13 amino acids. Germline V CDR1 and CDR2: SGHTA, FQGNSA. Trimming removed 5 bases from V and 4 bases from J; junction bases left unmatched: 4. In nucleotides, the CDR3 is TGTGCCAGCAGCCGGGGGAGGGTAGAGACCCAGTACTTC. This translates into CASSRGRVETQYF.

The chain couples TRBV5-1 to TRBJ2-1; 9 nucleotides align to TRBD1. The CDR3 sequence is 17 residues long. Trimming cost V 0 bases and J 4 bases; bases outside gene matches: 8. Germline-derived CDR1 and CDR2 are SGHRS and YFSETQ. CDR3 DNA sequence: TGCGCCAGCAGCTTGGGGGCGGGGACAGGGACATACAATGAGCAGTTCTTC. Translating gives CASSLGAGTGTYNEQFF.

This clone turned up a few times. The rearrangement links TRBV19 to TRBJ1-2; D call uncertain. From germline, CDR1 is LNHDA and CDR2 SQIVND (reference sequence). There are 16 residues in the CDR3. Between the trimmed V and J ends, which lost 4 bases and 4 bases, there was a span of 19 bases. The CDR3 protein is CASSRPSTPSGYGYTF. DNA of the CDR3: TGTGCCAGTAGTAGGCCCTCGACACCGTCCGGCTATGGCTACACCTTC.

V is TRBV4-1 and J is TRBJ2-4, with 8 bases that match TRBD1. The CDR3 runs to 16 residues. V dropped 0 bases and J dropped 8; count of bases not matched to a gene: 9. Germline V CDR1 and CDR2: MGHRA, YSYEKL. The CDR3 DNA reads as TGCGCCAGCAGCCAAGATGGCAGGGGGCGGGTGGACATTCAGTACTTC. Amino acid sequence: CASSQDGRGRVDIQYF.

The V and J genes are TRBV14 and TRBJ2-1; D is undetermined. Germline values: CDR1 SGHDN, CDR2 FVKESK. V gave up 1 base and J gave up 12 bases, with 19 bases separating them. The CDR3 covers 15 residues. The CDR3 DNA reads as TGTGCCAGCAGCCAAGCTAGTTCCCAAGGTGGCACGCAGTTCTTC. Translating it yields CASSQASSQGGTQFF.

The rearrangement joins TRBV5-4 to TRBJ2-5; TRBD1 is a possible D gene (7 bases). In germline, CDR1 is SGHNT, CDR2 YYREEE (reference sequence). V lost 1 base to trimming and J lost 3 bases, with 13 bases between them. This CDR3 is built from 15 residues. The CDR3 DNA sequence: TGTGCCAGCAGCTTGCAGGGGGGAAAGAAAGAGACCCAGTACTTC. Its protein product is CASSLQGGKKETQYF.

This clone was seen a few times. V gene TRBV7-8 combines with J gene TRBJ1-4; possible D gene TRBD1, 6 bases. The CDR3 has 14 amino acids. Germline V gene lookup returns CDR1 SGHVS and CDR2 FQNEAQ. The V and J ends lost 5 bases and 6 bases respectively, with 13 bases between them. Written as DNA, the CDR3 is TGTGCCAGCAGCCCAGAGCAGGGGTATGAAAAACTGTTTTTT. As protein: CASSPEQGYEKLFF.